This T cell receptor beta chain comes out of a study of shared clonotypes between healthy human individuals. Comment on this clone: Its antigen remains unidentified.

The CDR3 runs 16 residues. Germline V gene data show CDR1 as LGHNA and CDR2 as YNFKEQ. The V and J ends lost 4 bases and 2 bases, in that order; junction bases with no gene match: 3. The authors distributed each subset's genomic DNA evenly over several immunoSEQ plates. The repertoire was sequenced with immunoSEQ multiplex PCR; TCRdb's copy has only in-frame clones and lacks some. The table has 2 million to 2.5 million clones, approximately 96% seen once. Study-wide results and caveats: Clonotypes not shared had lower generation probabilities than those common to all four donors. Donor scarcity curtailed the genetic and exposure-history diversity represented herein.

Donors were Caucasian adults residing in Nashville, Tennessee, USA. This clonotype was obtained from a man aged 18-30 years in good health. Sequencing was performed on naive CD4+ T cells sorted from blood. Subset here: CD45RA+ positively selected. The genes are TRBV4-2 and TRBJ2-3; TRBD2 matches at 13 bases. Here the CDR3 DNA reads TGTGCCAGCAGCCCAACTAGCGGGGGGGACACAGATACGCAGTATTTT. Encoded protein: CASSPTSGGDTDTQYF.